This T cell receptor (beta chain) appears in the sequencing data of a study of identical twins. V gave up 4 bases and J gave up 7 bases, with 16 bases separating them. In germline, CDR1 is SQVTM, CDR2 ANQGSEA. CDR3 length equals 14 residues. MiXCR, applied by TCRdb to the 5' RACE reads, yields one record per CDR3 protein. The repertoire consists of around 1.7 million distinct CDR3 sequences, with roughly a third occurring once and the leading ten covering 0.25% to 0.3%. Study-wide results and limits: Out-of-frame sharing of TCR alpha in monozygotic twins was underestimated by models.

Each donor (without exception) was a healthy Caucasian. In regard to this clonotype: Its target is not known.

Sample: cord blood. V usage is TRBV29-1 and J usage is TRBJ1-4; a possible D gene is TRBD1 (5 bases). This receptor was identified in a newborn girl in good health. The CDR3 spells CSVGGPYGFEKLFF. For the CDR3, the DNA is TGCAGCGTTGGGGGACCCTACGGGTTTGAAAAACTGTTTTTT.